This T cell receptor beta chain was obtained from a study of radiation and T cells in renal cell carcinoma. The time point here: blood 4 weeks post-SBRT, at nephrectomy. Treatment noted: 15 Gy SBRT to primary tumor, nephrectomy 4 weeks later. Radiation-treated patients gave blood at baseline, week 2 and week 4. The CDR3 spans 15 residues. CDR1 is LGHNA and CDR2 is YNFKEQ in the germline V gene. V was cut by 0 bases and J by 0 bases, with 8 bases left in between. A note on this clone: Its antigen is unknown.

Points from the study as a whole: From baseline, blood top tumor clonotypes peaked at 2 weeks post-radiation.

The method was immunoSEQ multiplex PCR; TCRdb's version includes in-frame clones alone and lacks a portion of them. The sample has around 180,000 clones, around 90% seen once. Sequences were derived from blood, sampled from a patient whose treatment included radiotherapy and nephrectomy. This receptor was taken from a woman in her fifties or sixties with renal cell carcinoma. The chain employs TRBV4-2 and TRBJ1-1; the D gene is possibly TRBD1 (5 bases). CDR3 sequence: CASSQETGMNTEAFF. In DNA form, the CDR3 reads TGTGCCAGCAGCCAAGAAACAGGCATGAACACTGAAGCTTTCTTT.